This T cell receptor beta chain was captured in a study of cytotoxic CD8 clonotypes in ibrutinib-treated CLL. As input for TCR beta libraries, about 2 micrograms of genomic DNA came from cryopreserved PBMCs. The V end lost 4 bases, the J end lost 5 bases, and 20 bases lay between the germline ends. Looked up from germline, CDR1 is SGHVS and CDR2 is FQNEAQ. The CDR3 is made up of 16 amino acids. Study outcomes and limitations: Clonality went up at the time of ibrutinib response, stayed stable in sustained remission, and later dropped back toward its baseline level at progression.

Note on this clone: The antigen is unknown.

Method: immunoSEQ multiplex PCR; TCRdb's copy keeps in-frame clones and lacks some. In the table there are some 350,000 clones, about 61% of which are singletons. The TCR was taken from a human donor with chronic lymphocytic leukemia. The V gene is TRBV7-8, the J gene TRBJ2-5; D is perhaps TRBD2 (5 bases). The material was PBMCs, obtained after 36 months of ibrutinib treatment. The CDR3 reads CASSSRTPIGGETQYF. The CDR3 DNA follows: TGTGCCAGCAGCTCTCGCACTCCGATAGGCGGGGAGACCCAGTACTTC.